This entry is about one T cell receptor (beta chain). Its target is not known. The data are from a study of OX40 agonist ivuxolimab in advanced cancers. For the study at large: Past anti-PD-1, anti-PD-L1 or anti-CTLA-4 therapy was accepted, and 40% to 50% had received some. The study's findings and limits: Partial responders dosed at 0.1-3.0 mg/kg displayed clonal expansion ranking among the lowest. Both CD4+ and CD8+ T cell populations in blood had undergone clonal expansion by week 6 at 0.1 to 3.0 mg/kg. CD4+ T cells averaged fewer expanded clones than CD8+ T cells.

V shed 4 bases and J 6 bases; nucleotides not matched to a gene: 6. Germline V gene lookup returns CDR1 SGHRS and CDR2 YFSETQ. The CDR3 extends over 14 amino acids. Profiling relied on immunoSEQ multiplex PCR, and the TCRdb table lists in-frame clones only, not all of them. The sample lists approximately 28,000 clones, approximately 81% occurring once. Sequences were derived from CD4+ or CD8+ T cells sorted from blood, sampled in a trial of the OX40 agonist ivuxolimab. The rearrangement uses TRBV5-1 and TRBJ2-5, with 10 bases identical to TRBD1. The sequence was collected from an adult with an advanced solid tumor such as melanoma, head and neck, liver or kidney cancer. CDR3 DNA sequence: TGCGCCAGCAGCGCCTCGGGACAGGGGAAGACCCAGTACTTC. Encoded protein: CASSASGQGKTQYF.